This T cell receptor (beta chain) was recorded in a study of patients and donors after allogeneic stem cell transplantation. The CDR3 totals 13 residues. Trimming stripped 1 base from V and 9 bases from J, with 10 bases between. TCRdb called the RT-PCR reads again in MiXCR, with one record for every CDR3 protein. The sample has 190,000 or so distinct CDR3 sequences, less than 45% seen once; the top ten hold 30% to 35%. V usage is TRBV12-3 or TRBV12-4 and J usage is TRBJ2-1, with D unresolved. The sequenced sample was blood, either unsorted or a sorted T cell fraction (not recorded which). This TCR was recovered from a human donor who was either an allogeneic HSCT recipient or a stem cell or donor lymphocyte infusion donor (not recorded which). It is not recorded whose cells these are; they may come from a transplant donor. The CDR3 spells CASSLVGDGEQFF. For the CDR3, the DNA is TGTGCCAGCAGTTTAGTCGGTGACGGTGAGCAGTTCTTC.